The clone carrying this T cell receptor beta chain was recorded once. Some clones are missing from TCRdb's copy, which holds only in-frame ones; the method was immunoSEQ multiplex PCR. The sample carries 110,000 or so clones, about nine tenths recorded once. The data derive from a study of T cells after somatic rescue of genetic block. This CDR3 contains 12 residues. The trim removed 3 bases at V and 5 bases at J, leaving 2 bases unmatched. Germline values: CDR1 SQVTM, CDR2 ANQGSEA. This clonotype was obtained from a woman aged 18 to 35. The chain links TRBV29-1 to TRBJ2-5; 8 bases fit TRBD1. Sequencing used peripheral blood mononuclear cells (PBMCs). The chain's CDR3 is CSVERTGETQYF. The CDR3 coding sequence is TGCAGCGTTGAGCGGACAGGGGAGACCCAGTACTTC.